This TCR beta chain originates from a study of OX40 agonist ivuxolimab in advanced cancers. At the level of the study: Dose-escalation patients suffered from hepatocellular carcinoma, melanoma, renal cell or head and neck cancer.

The repertoire was sequenced with immunoSEQ multiplex PCR; TCRdb's copy has only in-frame clones and lacks some. The sample shows about 61,000 clones, over 80% of them seen only once. Comment on this clone: Antigen unknown.

Study-wide results and limits: At 0.1 to 3.0 mg/kg, clonal expansion of CD4+ and CD8+ blood T cells had occurred by week 6. In a subset of nonresponders, normalized T-cell clonal expansion was also low.

Researchers took blood at baseline, on cycle 4 day 1, and on cycle 7 day 1. V gave up 5 bases and J gave up 1 base; unmatched junction bases: 7. From germline, CDR1 is MNHNY and CDR2 SVGAGI (reference sequence). The CDR3 sequence is 16 residues long. This receptor was taken from an adult with an advanced solid tumor such as melanoma, head and neck, liver or kidney cancer. Sequenced here: CD4+ or CD8+ T cells sorted from blood, sampled in a trial of the OX40 agonist ivuxolimab. V gene TRBV6-6 combines with J gene TRBJ2-1, with 8 bases that match TRBD2. CDR3 coding DNA: TGTGCCAGCAGTCCCCGAGCGGGGGAATCCTACAATGAGCAGTTCTTC. This translates into CASSPRAGESYNEQFF.